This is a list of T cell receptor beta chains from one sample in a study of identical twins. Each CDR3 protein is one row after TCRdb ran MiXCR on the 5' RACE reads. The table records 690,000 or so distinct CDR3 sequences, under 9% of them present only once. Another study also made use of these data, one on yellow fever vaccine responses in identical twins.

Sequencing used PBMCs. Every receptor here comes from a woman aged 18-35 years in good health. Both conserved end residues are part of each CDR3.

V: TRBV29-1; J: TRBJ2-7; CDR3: CSVEPTGATSYEQYF
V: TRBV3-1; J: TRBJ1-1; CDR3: CASSPAINRATEAFF
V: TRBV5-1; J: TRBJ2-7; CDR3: CASSLRQGAFEQYF
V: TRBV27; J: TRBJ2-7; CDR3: CASSLQGFYEQYF
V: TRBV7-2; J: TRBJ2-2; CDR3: CASSHETSGDTGELFF
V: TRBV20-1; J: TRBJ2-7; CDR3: CSARDPASYEQYF
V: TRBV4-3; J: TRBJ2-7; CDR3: CASSPDRGTSYEQYF
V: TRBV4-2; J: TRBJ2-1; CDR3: CASSQARDTYNEQFF
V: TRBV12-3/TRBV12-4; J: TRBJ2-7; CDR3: CASSLNQGASSYEQYF
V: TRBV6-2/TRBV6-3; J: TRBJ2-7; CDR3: CASCTYYEQYF
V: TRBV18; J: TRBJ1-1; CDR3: CASSPRDRALNTEAFF
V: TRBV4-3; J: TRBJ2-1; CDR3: CASSQDPPGNEQFF
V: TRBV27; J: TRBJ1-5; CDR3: CASTLRGNSNQPQHF
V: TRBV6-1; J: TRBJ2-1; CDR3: CARSGFLDNEQFF
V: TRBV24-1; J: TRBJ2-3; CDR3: CATSNRDRGTDTQYF
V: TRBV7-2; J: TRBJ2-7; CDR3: CASSTVYEQYF
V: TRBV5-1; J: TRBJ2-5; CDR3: CASSGTGQSQETQYF
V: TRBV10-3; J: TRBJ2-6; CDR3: CAISGGLTGGPSGANVLTF
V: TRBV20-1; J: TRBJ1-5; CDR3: CSARETGIDQPQHF
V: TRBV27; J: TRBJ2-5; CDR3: CASSLQGLGTIMGRPQYF
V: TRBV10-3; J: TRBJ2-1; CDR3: CAISEGGVVGNEQFF
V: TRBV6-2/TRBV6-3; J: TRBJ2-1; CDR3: CASSYKTAGEANNEQFF
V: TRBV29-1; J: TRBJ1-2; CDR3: CSVRTGAHLPSFF
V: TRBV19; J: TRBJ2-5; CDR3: CASSSQTRTGDQYF